In this sample, the clone carrying this T cell receptor (beta chain) turned up once. Germline V gives CDR1 SGHRS, CDR2 YFSETQ. Trimming stripped 7 bases from V and 6 bases from J, with 17 bases between. The CDR3 is made up of 15 amino acids. The libraries were made with immunoSEQ v3. Using immunoSEQ multiplex PCR, the repertoire was profiled, and TCRdb retains in-frame clones only, with some absent. The repertoire holds some 16,000 clones, over 65% seen once, with around 39% in the top ten. This sample is part of a study of TIL therapy for anti-PD-1-resistant metastatic lung cancer. Sample time point: pre-treatment sample, taken before nivolumab and TIL therapy.

This chain joins TRBV5-1 and TRBJ1-6; D ambiguous. The sample in question was blood, obtained at baseline. The clonotype comes from a person aged 25 to 85 with non-small cell lung cancer. The CDR3 DNA reads as TGCGCCAGCTCACCAGATGGACGGTCTAATTCACCCCTCCACTTT. This encodes CASSPDGRSNSPLHF.